This T cell receptor beta chain was found in a study of CD8+ T cells in alopecia areata. Study as a whole: After 6 to 18 months of tofacitinib, follow-up continued 6 months off drug. Study outcomes and limitations: Shared TCR sequences were less clear between patients than in mice, possibly partly from HLA diversity. Scalp clonality decreased significantly with tofacitinib, and so did expanded CD8+ clones among the top 100.

Remarks on this clone: What it binds is unknown.

Trimming removed 5 bases from V and 4 bases from J; junction bases left unmatched: 13. Germline values: CDR1 SGHVS, CDR2 FNYEAQ. This CDR3 is 17 amino acids long. Sequencing templates came from extracted RNA that was reverse transcribed into cDNA. Repertoires were generated with immunoSEQ multiplex PCR, while TCRdb's copy carries only in-frame clones and drops some. The repertoire includes approximately 210,000 clones, roughly 44% of them detected once, and over 2% sits in the top ten. Noted treatment: oral pan-JAK inhibitor, 5-10 mg twice daily. The authors sorted CD4+ and CD8+ T cells from PBMCs. The input for sequencing was CD4+ T cells sorted from blood, taken at approximately week 36, from a patient treated with tofacitinib. The rearrangement joins TRBV7-6 to TRBJ2-5; 10 bases fit TRBD2. The TCR originated in a human donor with alopecia areata. CDR3 amino acids: CASSLSPGTSVGETQYF. DNA of the CDR3: TGTGCCAGCAGCCTAAGTCCCGGGACTAGCGTGGGAGAGACCCAGTACTTC.